This entry is about one TCR beta chain. As yet, its antigen is unknown. Other DNA sequences within the sample encode an identical CDR3. Mismatch repair deficiency was confirmed in all patients, by PCR or immunohistochemistry. This entry comes from a study of PD-1 blockade in mismatch repair-deficient tumors. Study conclusions and caveats: Tumor-resident clones, often absent from pretreatment blood, expanded after pembrolizumab and then contracted.

This CDR3 is built from 14 residues. Per the germline V gene, CDR1 is SGHTA and CDR2 is FQGTGA. V lost 0 bases and J lost 3, with 8 bases in between. The assay was immunoSEQ multiplex PCR, and TCRdb's table has in-frame clones only and misses some. The sample holds 25,000 to 30,000 clones; around 85% are singletons and the top ten take 2.5% to 3.5%. The receptor was derived from an adult with mismatch repair-deficient cancer. This sequence joins TRBV7-3 and TRBJ1-1; maybe TRBD1 (5 bases). Sequenced here: PBMCs, sampled before pembrolizumab treatment. The CDR3 region is CASSLTGGDTEAFF. The CDR3 coding sequence is TGTGCCAGCAGCTTAACGGGGGGGGACACTGAAGCTTTCTTT.